These 20 T cell receptor beta chains were sequenced from one sample in a study of blood T cell repertoires in COVID-19. Using immunoSEQ multiplex PCR, the repertoire was profiled, and TCRdb retains in-frame clones only, with some absent. The sample has 170,000 or so clones, just over 85% seen once; the top ten hold over 7.5%. The sequenced sample consisted of peripheral blood. The receptors were gathered from a man aged 50 to 60 with active or convalescent COVID-19.

The V and J genes are TRBV5-4 and TRBJ2-2; a weak D match, TRBD2 (6 bases). Trimming took off 4 bases at V and 5 bases at J, with 15 bases between the two ends. CDR1 SGHNT and CDR2 YYREEE come from the germline V gene (reference sequence). The CDR3 sequence is 15 residues long. The CDR3 nucleotides read TGTGCCAGCAGCCCGAGTCCACGGGGGACCGGGGAGCTGTTTTTT. Its protein is CASSPSPRGTGELFF.

The chain is built from TRBV28 and TRBJ1-1; TRBD1 is a possible D gene (5 bases). The CDR3 has 13 amino acids. The germline gives CDR1 MDHEN, CDR2 SYDVKM. V was shortened by 10 bases and J by 1 base, with 13 bases between the two germline ends. The CDR3: CATAGPGNTEAFF. The CDR3 DNA follows: TGTGCCACCGCGGGGCCGGGGAACACTGAAGCTTTCTTT.

The V call is TRBV19, the J call TRBJ2-7; D is uncertain. CDR3 length: 12 amino acids. Deletions cut 2 bases from V and 3 bases from J, with 5 bases between. CDR1 is LNHDA and CDR2 is SQIVND in the germline V gene (reference sequence). The CDR3 coding sequence is TGTGCCAGTAGTATATTCAGCTACGAGCAGTACTTC. This translates into CASSIFSYEQYF.

The chain links TRBV3-1 (or the pseudogene TRBV3-2) to TRBJ2-7; TRBD2 might be the D (6 bases). Deletions cut 0 bases from V and 3 bases from J, with 15 bases between. The CDR3 runs 16 residues. CDR1 and CDR2 (germline): LGHDT, YNNKEL (reference sequence). CDR3 in DNA: TGTGCCAGCAGCCAAGATTGGGCTAGCGTAGACTACGAGCAGTACTTC. This gives the protein CASSQDWASVDYEQYF.

The chain has TRBV29-1 and TRBJ1-3; tentatively, D is TRBD1 (6 bases). Germline CDR1 and CDR2: SQVTM and ANQGSEA. V lost 3 bases to trimming and J lost 3 bases, with 15 bases between them. CDR3 size: 15 residues. The CDR3 sequence is CSVDGGLTDGNTIYF. The CDR3 bases are TGCAGCGTTGACGGGGGGCTGACGGATGGAAACACCATATATTTT. The variable domain in full, completed from reference TRBV29-1 and TRBJ1-3, reads SAVISQKPSRDICQRGTSLTIQCQVDSQVTMMFWYRQQPGQSLTLIATANQGSEATYESGFVIDKFPISRPNLTFSTLTVSNMSPEDSSIYLCSVDGGLTDGNTIYFGEGSWLTVV.

This chain joins TRBV7-9 and TRBJ2-1, with D possibly TRBD1 on 6 matching bases. Germline loops: CDR1 SEHNR, CDR2 FQNEAQ (reference sequence). V lost 10 bases, J lost 3 bases, and 13 bases lay in between. This CDR3 has 13 residues. The CDR3 DNA follows: TGTGCCATCCAATGGACAGTCTACAATGAGCAGTTCTTC. Protein sequence: CAIQWTVYNEQFF.

V is TRBV11-2 and J is TRBJ2-5; a possible D gene is TRBD1 (6 bases). The CDR3 extends over 16 amino acids. CDR1 and CDR2 from the germline V gene are SGHAT and FQNNGV. Trimming took 5 bases from V and 5 from J, leaving 21 bases between them. This CDR3 reads CASSLGGLGARETQYF. CDR3 sequence (DNA): TGTGCCAGCAGCCTAGGCGGGTTGGGGGCCCGGGAGACCCAGTACTTC.

This chain links TRBV30 with TRBJ2-7, with D possibly TRBD1 on 5 matching bases. The V end was cut by 2 bases, the J end by 3 bases, with 17 bases between. The CDR3 is 15 residues long. The V gene's germline CDR1 is GTSNPN and CDR2 SVGIG (reference sequence). The CDR3 spells CAWSMKGTRDYEQYF. The DNA of the CDR3 is TGTGCCTGGAGTATGAAGGGAACCAGGGACTACGAGCAGTACTTC.

The chain couples TRBV5-1 to TRBJ1-5; TRBD1 might be the D (5 bases). V was trimmed by 0 bases and J by 3 bases, leaving 7 bases between them. Germline V gene lookup returns CDR1 SGHRS and CDR2 YFSETQ. This CDR3 has 14 residues. The CDR3 DNA is TGCGCCAGCAGCTTGGAAGGGGACAATCAGCCCCAGCATTTT. It yields the protein CASSLEGDNQPQHF. Full variable domain (outside the CDR3, taken from reference TRBV5-1 and TRBJ1-5): KAGVTQTPRYLIKTRGQQVTLSCSPISGHRSVSWYQQTPGQGLQFLFEYFSETQRNKGNFPGRFSGRQFSNSRSEMNVSTLELGDSALYLCASSLEGDNQPQHFGDGTRLSIL.

The chain employs TRBV4-1 and TRBJ2-7, with a possible D match to TRBD2 (6 bases). Looked up from germline, CDR1 is MGHRA and CDR2 is YSYEKL. CDR3 length equals 16 residues. The V gene lost 1 base and the J gene lost 5 bases, with 18 bases spanning the gap. Here the CDR3 reads CASSQGGASGWNEQYF. For the CDR3, the DNA is TGCGCCAGCAGCCAAGGAGGGGCCAGCGGGTGGAACGAGCAGTACTTC.

The CDR3 coding sequence is TGTGCCACCAGTGATTCGAGGACAGGTAGCTATGGCTACACCTTC. As protein: CATSDSRTGSYGYTF. The chain recombines TRBV24-1 with TRBJ1-2; TRBD1 aligns across 7 bases. V gave up 2 bases and J gave up 4 bases; unmatched junction bases: 6. Looked up from germline, CDR1 is KGHDR and CDR2 is SFDVKD. The CDR3 loop spans 15 amino acids.

V is TRBV24-1 and J is TRBJ2-2; tentatively, D is TRBD1 (6 bases). The CDR3 has 16 residues. V gave up 0 bases and J gave up 3 bases, with 10 bases separating them. Germline CDR1 and CDR2: KGHDR and SFDVKD. CDR3 coding DNA: TGTGCCACCAGTGATTTGAGGCAGGGGTACACCGGGGAGCTGTTTTTT. As protein: CATSDLRQGYTGELFF.

J is TRBJ2-1 and V is TRBV9; 11 nucleotides align to TRBD1. With 4 bases clipped from V and 3 bases from J, the junction kept 3 bases outside the gene matches. Germline CDR1 is SGDLS and CDR2 is YYNGEE. This CDR3 is built from 15 residues. This CDR3 reads CASSSGTGGYNEQFF. The CDR3 coding sequence is TGTGCCAGCAGCTCCGGGACAGGGGGCTACAATGAGCAGTTCTTC.

This clone was seen only once. The CDR3: CASSLTSGGETQYF. CDR3 nucleotides: TGTGCCAGCAGCTTAACGTCGGGAGGAGAGACCCAGTACTTC. The rearrangement uses TRBV11-2 and TRBJ2-5; 7 bases are a match to TRBD2. The V gene end was trimmed by 2 bases and the J gene end by 4 bases; junction bases not matched to a gene: 4. This CDR3 has 14 residues. The germline V gene encodes CDR1 SGHAT and CDR2 FQNNGV.

The J gene is TRBJ2-2, the V gene TRBV7-3; TRBD2 is a possible D gene (5 bases). Trimming removed 4 bases at V and 8 bases at J, with 17 bases between. The germline V gene encodes CDR1 SGHTA and CDR2 FQGTGA. This CDR3 spans 15 amino acids. As DNA, the CDR3 is TGTGCCAGCAGCTGGGGAGCCTCCCCGGGGGGGGAGCTGTTTTTT. Translated: CASSWGASPGGELFF.

This clone was counted once. V usage is TRBV27 and J usage is TRBJ2-1, with D perhaps TRBD2 (6 bases). Per the germline V gene, CDR1 is MNHEY and CDR2 is SMNVEV (reference sequence). The CDR3 runs 18 residues. The V end lost 5 bases, the J end lost 4 bases, and 24 bases lay between the germline ends. CDR3: CASSDPAGPGRNYNEQFF. DNA of the CDR3: TGTGCCAGCAGTGATCCCGCCGGGCCCGGGAGAAATTACAATGAGCAGTTCTTC.

The V and J genes are TRBV3-1 (or the pseudogene TRBV3-2) and TRBJ1-1; D may be TRBD1 (5 bases). Deletions cut 2 bases from V and 4 bases from J, with 14 bases between. The CDR3 runs 15 residues. CDR1 and CDR2 from the germline V gene are LGHDT and YNNKEL (reference sequence). This CDR3 reads CASSQRPGRGTEAFF. The CDR3, as DNA: TGTGCCAGCAGCCAAAGGCCAGGGCGGGGCACTGAAGCTTTCTTT.

The rearrangement joins TRBV5-1 to TRBJ2-1, with 12 bases that match TRBD1. Trimming removed 4 bases from V and 8 bases from J; junction bases left unmatched: 10. Germline V lookup: CDR1 SGHRS, CDR2 YFSETQ. CDR3 length equals 16 residues. The CDR3 sequence is CASSHGDRGLGDEQFF. The CDR3 DNA reads as TGCGCCAGCAGCCATGGGGACAGGGGGCTTGGGGATGAGCAGTTCTTC.

The rearrangement uses TRBV6-5 and TRBJ2-3; 7 nucleotides agree with TRBD1. In germline, CDR1 is MNHEY, CDR2 SVGAGI. The CDR3 length is 14 residues. The junction had 0 bases not matched to a gene; V was cut back by 2 bases and J by 1 base. CDR3 nucleotide sequence: TGTGCCAGCAGTTACGGACAGGGCACAGATACGCAGTATTTT. This gives the protein CASSYGQGTDTQYF.

V usage is TRBV19 and J usage is TRBJ1-5; D not resolved. V shed 8 bases and J shed 5 bases, with 13 bases lying between them. CDR3 length: 13 residues. Germline V gives CDR1 LNHDA, CDR2 SQIVND (reference sequence). This chain's CDR3 is CASQQSGHQPQHF. The CDR3 DNA sequence: TGTGCCAGTCAACAGAGCGGACATCAGCCCCAGCATTTT.